The source of this T cell receptor (beta chain) is a study of Ad26.COV2.S vaccination and SARS-CoV-2 variants. Clones were sequenced by immunoSEQ multiplex PCR, and TCRdb holds only the in-frame ones, with some missing. The sample has around 300,000 clones, 75% to 90% seen once; the top ten hold around 10%. Documented treatment: 15 to 20 received Ad26.COV2.S at low or high dose, single or two shots; about 5 received placebo; per-sample allocation not given. Sample collection was performed on day 63 after the first vaccine or placebo injection. The CDR3 sequence is 12 residues long. Trimming pared 2 bases from V and 9 bases from J, leaving 8 bases between. Germline CDR1 reads MNHEY; CDR2 reads SVGEGT.

The source is a person aged 18-60 years who received the Ad26.COV2.S COVID-19 vaccine or a placebo. Source: peripheral blood, taken in a trial of Ad26.COV2.S vaccine versus placebo. This rearrangement joins TRBV6-2 or TRBV6-3 to TRBJ2-1, with no clear D. CDR3 DNA: TGTGCCAGCAGTTACCTGCAAACTGAGCAGTTCTTC. Translating gives CASSYLQTEQFF.